What follows is one T cell receptor beta chain and its context. This record comes from a study of blood T cell repertoires in COVID-19. Study-level background: COVID-19 samples, acute and convalescent, were from the United States, Italy and Spain. Sample material is recorded as cDNA or gDNA derived from T cells, B-cell-depleted T cells, or PBMCs.

Germline trimming cut 4 bases from V and 5 bases from J; bases unmatched to any gene: 11. The germline V gene has CDR1 MDHEN and CDR2 SYDVKM. The CDR3 totals 16 residues. Clones were sequenced by immunoSEQ multiplex PCR, and TCRdb holds only the in-frame ones, with some missing. The data contain some 72,000 clones, around nine tenths of them singletons. Input material: peripheral blood. The rearrangement links TRBV28 to TRBJ1-1; 9 positions agree with TRBD1. The origin of this receptor is a man between 60 and 75 years old with acute or convalescent COVID-19. This CDR3 reads CASSSHEGQGKTEAFF. The DNA for the CDR3 is TGTGCCAGCAGTTCTCACGAGGGACAGGGAAAAACTGAAGCTTTCTTT.